This is a list of T cell receptor beta chains from one sample in a study of blood T cell repertoires in COVID-19. Clones were read by immunoSEQ multiplex PCR, and TCRdb kept only the in-frame ones, dropping some. This repertoire shows around 300,000 clones, nearly 90% found once; its top ten account for around 1%. The sequenced sample was PBMCs or T cells enriched from blood (not recorded which). The receptors were sampled from a woman in her twenties or thirties who had recovered from COVID-19. The CDR3 runs from the conserved cysteine through the conserved F or W. The D gene is left open where the match is weak. Size is omitted from some rows. Given values are once, few, many or a class for expanded clones.

j_call	clone_size	v_call	cdr3_length	d_call	cdr3_nt	cdr3_aa
TRBJ2-1	few	TRBV27	18	TRBD2	TGTGCCAGCAGTTTATTAGCGTGGGGCGGGGGGGCCTACAATGAGCAGTTCTTC	CASSLLAWGGGAYNEQFF
TRBJ1-1	.	TRBV7-9	14	.	TGTGCCAGCAGCCAAGGACTGCCGAACACTGAAGCTTTCTTT	CASSQGLPNTEAFF
TRBJ1-2	.	TRBV3-1/TRBV3-2	15	TRBD1	TGTGCCAGCAGCCAAGGCGGGACAGCAGAATATGGCTACACCTTC	CASSQGGTAEYGYTF
TRBJ2-7	once	TRBV10-1	16	TRBD2	TGCGCCAGCAGCCCCCAGGGACTAGCGGGGGGGTCCGAGCAGTACTTC	CASSPQGLAGGSEQYF
TRBJ1-3	once	TRBV30	11	.	TGTGCCTGGACGCTCGGGGACACCATATATTTT	CAWTLGDTIYF
TRBJ2-7	once	TRBV9	15	TRBD2	TGTGCCAGCAGCGTAGACCCGGGAGGGGGGCGCGAGCAGTACTTC	CASSVDPGGGREQYF
TRBJ2-4	.	TRBV11-2	14	TRBD1	TGTGCCAGCAGTACAGGGGGGCGAAAAAACATTCAGTACTTC	CASSTGGRKNIQYF
TRBJ1-4	.	TRBV4-2	14	TRBD1	TGTGCCAGCAGCCAAGGGCAGGGGGCAGAAAAACTGTTTTTT	CASSQGQGAEKLFF
TRBJ2-5	.	TRBV4-1	15	TRBD2	TGCGCCAGCAGCCAAAGCCGCGGGGGGCTAGAGACCCAGTACTTC	CASSQSRGGLETQYF
TRBJ2-1	.	TRBV5-4	15	TRBD1	TGTGCCAGCAGCGCGGACAGGTCAGTCAGGGGGGAGCAGTTCTTC	CASSADRSVRGEQFF
TRBJ2-6	.	TRBV2	14	.	TGTGCCAGCAACCAGGCAGCTGGGGCCAACGTCCTGACTTTC	CASNQAAGANVLTF
TRBJ2-1	.	TRBV11-2	11	TRBD2	TGTGCCAGCAGCCGGGAGGAGCGTCAGTTCTTC	CASSREERQFF
TRBJ2-7	.	TRBV9	16	TRBD2	TGTGCCAGCAGCGTAGGCCCCGGGACTAGCGCCTACGAGCAGTACTTC	CASSVGPGTSAYEQYF
TRBJ2-7	.	TRBV4-2	12	.	TGTGCCAGCAGCCAAGATTACGGCGAGCAGTACTTC	CASSQDYGEQYF
TRBJ1-4	.	TRBV19	11	.	TGTGCCAGTACCTCCTCTGAAAAACTGTTTTTT	CASTSSEKLFF
TRBJ2-1	.	TRBV7-3	16	.	TGTGCCAGCAGCTTACATGCTAGCCCAGATTACAATGAGCAGTTCTTC	CASSLHASPDYNEQFF
TRBJ2-7	.	TRBV29-1	16	TRBD2	TGCAGCGTTGAAGGGGGGGGACTAGCAGAACAGTACGAGCAGTACTTC	CSVEGGGLAEQYEQYF
TRBJ1-2	.	TRBV11-2	15	.	TGTGCCAGCAGCCACTACAATATAGGGGTACGAGGCTACACCTTC	CASSHYNIGVRGYTF
TRBJ1-1	.	TRBV27	19	TRBD1	TGTGCCAGCAGTTTATATCAAATAACAGGGGGGGGGATGAACACTGAAGCTTTCTTT	CASSLYQITGGGMNTEAFF
TRBJ1-2	.	TRBV7-2	15	.	TGTGCCAGCAGCATATGGACTTTGTCTGACTATGGCTACACCTTC	CASSIWTLSDYGYTF
TRBJ1-4	once	TRBV27	16	TRBD1	TGTGCCAGCAGTTCCATTCTAGGGGGCTACGATGAAAAACTGTTTTTT	CASSSILGGYDEKLFF
TRBJ1-4	.	TRBV10-3	11	.	TGTGCCACGAGCGGGGGTGAAAAACTGTTTTTT	CATSGGEKLFF
TRBJ2-1	.	TRBV28	17	TRBD2	TGTGCCAGCAGTTTATCCTCACTAGCGGTCGATTACAATGAGCAGTTCTTC	CASSLSSLAVDYNEQFF
TRBJ1-1	.	TRBV18	16	TRBD1	TGTGCCAGCTCAAATTTATTCCAGGGGGTTGGTACTGAAGCTTTCTTT	CASSNLFQGVGTEAFF
TRBJ1-2	.	TRBV7-2	15	TRBD1	TGTGCCAGCAGTGGTGAAAGGACAGGGAGCTATGGCTACACCTTC	CASSGERTGSYGYTF
TRBJ2-7	.	TRBV9	15	.	TGTGCCAGCAGCGTAGATGGGAGACTCCCCTACGAGCAGTACTTC	CASSVDGRLPYEQYF
TRBJ2-5	.	TRBV7-3	13	.	TGTGCCAGCAGCCGGGACTACCAAGAGACCCAGTACTTC	CASSRDYQETQYF
TRBJ1-6	few	TRBV30	18	TRBD1	TGTGCCTGGAAAAGAGGGACAGGGGGTCCGAAGGAAAATTCACCCCTCCACTTT	CAWKRGTGGPKENSPLHF
TRBJ1-6	.	TRBV6-5	15	.	TGTGCCAGCAGACAGGCGAGCTCCTATAATTCACCCCTCCACTTT	CASRQASSYNSPLHF
TRBJ1-2	.	TRBV6-5	15	.	TGTGCCAGCAGTTTATCAGTTGGCCTTAACTATGGCTACACCTTC	CASSLSVGLNYGYTF
TRBJ2-1	.	TRBV3-1/TRBV3-2	13	.	TGTGCCAGCAGCCAAGATGAAGAGGATGAGCAGTTCTTC	CASSQDEEDEQFF
TRBJ1-2	.	TRBV11-2	15	.	TGTGCCAGCAGCCAAGTGGGAGGGCTCGAGGCTAACTACACCTTC	CASSQVGGLEANYTF
TRBJ2-5	.	TRBV10-1	12	.	TGCGCCAGCACAACAGGAGAGGAGACCCAGTACTTC	CASTTGEETQYF
TRBJ1-5	.	TRBV21-1	17	.	TGTGCCAGCAGCAAGTCCCGGGAGAGATATAGCAATCAGCCCCAGCATTTT	CASSKSRERYSNQPQHF
TRBJ2-7	few	TRBV18	13	TRBD1	TGTGCCAGCTCGACGGGACAGCCCTACGAGCAGTACTTC	CASSTGQPYEQYF
TRBJ1-2	.	TRBV24-1	13	TRBD1	TGTGCCACCAGTGACCGGGACAGGGATGGCTACACCTTC	CATSDRDRDGYTF
TRBJ1-1	.	TRBV7-2	14	.	TGTGCCAGCAGCTTTGTGGCCTCGAACACTGAAGCTTTCTTT	CASSFVASNTEAFF
TRBJ2-3	.	TRBV7-9	16	TRBD1	TGTGCCAGCAGCTTCGCCGTCGGACAGGGCACAGATACGCAGTATTTT	CASSFAVGQGTDTQYF
TRBJ2-6	.	TRBV5-1	16	TRBD1	TGCGCCAGCAGCTCGGACAGGAGCTCTGGGGCCAACGTCCTGACTTTC	CASSSDRSSGANVLTF
TRBJ2-1	.	TRBV5-1	15	TRBD2	TGCGCCAGCAGCTTGGGACTAGCGGTAGACAATGAGCAGTTCTTC	CASSLGLAVDNEQFF
TRBJ2-5	.	TRBV3-1/TRBV3-2	17	TRBD1	TGTGCCAGCAGCCAAAGGAAATGGGGACAGACTCAAGAGACCCAGTACTTC	CASSQRKWGQTQETQYF
TRBJ2-7	.	TRBV6-2/TRBV6-3	12	.	TGTGCCAGCAGTTGGGAGATCTACGAGCAGTACTTC	CASSWEIYEQYF
TRBJ2-1	.	TRBV3-1/TRBV3-2	14	TRBD2	TGTGCCAGCAGCCCCACTAGCGGGGTTTGGGGGCAGTTCTTC	CASSPTSGVWGQFF
TRBJ2-1	once	TRBV7-9	12	.	TGTGCCAGCAGCTTTCCTCCCTATGAGCAGTTCTTC	CASSFPPYEQFF
TRBJ2-7	.	TRBV9	16	TRBD1	TGTGCCAGCAGCACTGCCGGACAGGGGGCGACCCACGAGCAGTACTTC	CASSTAGQGATHEQYF
TRBJ1-1	.	TRBV25-1	14	.	TGTGCCAGCAGTGAATCAGACAGGAACACTGAAGCTTTCTTT	CASSESDRNTEAFF
TRBJ1-2	once	TRBV2	17	.	TGTGCCAGCAGTGGTGTATTCGTTTTAGACAGAATGAATGGCTACACCTTC	CASSGVFVLDRMNGYTF
TRBJ2-7	.	TRBV28	13	.	TGTGCCAGCAGTTTTTCCAGACACTACGAGCAGTACTTC	CASSFSRHYEQYF
TRBJ2-2	.	TRBV5-4	16	.	TGTGCCAGCAAGTTGGGGGGGACAGGTTACACCGGGGAGCTGTTTTTT	CASKLGGTGYTGELFF
TRBJ1-5	.	TRBV6-1	17	.	TGTGCCAGCAGTGATAGCTGGGGAGGCGCGAACAATCAGCCCCAGCATTTT	CASSDSWGGANNQPQHF
TRBJ2-1	.	TRBV18	16	TRBD2	TGTGCCAGCTCACCTAAATCACGGGGGGGCGGTGTTGAGCAGTTCTTC	CASSPKSRGGGVEQFF
TRBJ1-4	.	TRBV27	15	.	TGTGCCAGCAGTTTATCCACAGTACGCCCCGAAAAACTGTTTTTT	CASSLSTVRPEKLFF
TRBJ2-3	.	TRBV5-5	12	.	TGTGCCAGCAGCCGTGGCCCAGATACGCAGTATTTT	CASSRGPDTQYF
TRBJ2-5	.	TRBV2	18	TRBD2	TGTGCCAGCAGTGACCGGCCCCTAGCGGGGGGTCGGAAAGAGACCCAGTACTTC	CASSDRPLAGGRKETQYF
TRBJ1-1	.	TRBV5-5	15	TRBD1	TGTGCCAGCAGCTTGGAGACAGGGGTGCACACTGAAGCTTTCTTT	CASSLETGVHTEAFF
TRBJ1-1	few	TRBV5-1	14	TRBD1	TGCGCCAGCAGCATGGGACAGGGATACACTGAAGCTTTCTTT	CASSMGQGYTEAFF